This T cell receptor (beta chain) was obtained from a study of blood T cell repertoires in COVID-19. Study context: T cells, B-cell-depleted T cells, or PBMCs provided the cDNA or gDNA that served as material.

Germline lookup yields CDR1 ENHRY and CDR2 SYGVKD. The CDR3 loop spans 14 amino acids. Trimming removed 7 bases from V and 4 bases from J, with 16 bases in between. Per the authors' pipeline: How many nucleated cells were present was estimated from reference gene primer amplification. Only in-frame clones appear in the TCRdb table, and some are missing; sequencing was by immunoSEQ multiplex PCR. Clone size and the V and J calls come from that table; the DNA yielded D and trimming. The sample shows about 160,000 clones, approximately 93% of them seen only once. This TCR derives from a woman in her sixties or seventies with COVID-19, enrolled during active disease. The specimen was peripheral blood. The chain recombines TRBV10-3 with TRBJ1-2; D is possibly TRBD1 (5 bases). The CDR3 loop is CAITGGQGAYGYTF. DNA for the CDR3: TGTGCCATCACGGGAGGTCAGGGTGCCTATGGCTACACCTTC.